One and the same sample provided the 19 T cell receptor beta chains below, sequenced in a study of shared clonotypes between healthy human individuals. The data were produced by immunoSEQ multiplex PCR, yet TCRdb's version contains in-frame clones alone and is incomplete. The profile shows hundreds of thousands of clones, around two thirds of them singletons. The specimen sequenced was memory CD4+ T cells sorted from blood. This sample's subset: CD45RA-negative fraction. These receptors came from a woman aged 25 to 39 in good health.

The genes are TRBV2 and TRBJ2-7; TRBD2 aligns across 7 bases. CDR3 length equals 14 residues. CDR1 is SNHLY, CDR2 FYNNEI, per germline. After removal of 3 bases from V and 6 bases from J, the junction contained 8 bases not matched to a gene. The CDR3 coding sequence is TGTGCCAGCAGTGAGGAGCTGCGGGGGACCGAGCAGTACTTC. It specifies CASSEELRGTEQYF. Drawing the rest from reference TRBV2 and TRBJ2-7, the complete variable domain is EPEVTQTPSHQVTQMGQEVILRCVPISNHLYFYWYRQILGQKVEFLVSFYNNEISEKSEIFDDQFSVERPDGSNFTLKIRSTKLEDSAMYFCASSEELRGTEQYFGPGTRLTVT.

This clone was picked up a small number of times. This chain joins TRBV11-3 and TRBJ1-5; possible D gene TRBD1, 5 bases. Looked up from germline, CDR1 is SGHNT and CDR2 is YENEEA. This CDR3 has 18 residues. V dropped 6 bases and J dropped 3 bases, with 24 bases sitting between them. As DNA, the CDR3 is TGTGCCAGCAGTACAACCCTCCGGGACGGCGCTTTCAATCAGCCCCAGCATTTT. Protein: CASSTTLRDGAFNQPQHF.

CDR3 sequence: CASSPPQKTQYF. DNA for the CDR3: TGTGCCAGCTCACCACCGCAAAAGACCCAGTACTTC. J is TRBJ2-5 and V is TRBV18, with D unresolved. Trimming took 0 bases from V and 6 from J, leaving 5 bases between them. CDR1 is KGHSH, CDR2 LQKENI, per germline. This CDR3 has 12 amino acids.

This clone was detected a few times. The chain carries TRBV5-6 and TRBJ2-3; 8 positions agree with TRBD2. Germline CDR1 and CDR2: SGHDT and YYEEEE. The CDR3 sequence is 13 residues long. The CDR3 DNA reads as TGTGCTACCCGGGGACTAGGGGCAGATACGCAGTATTTT. This encodes CATRGLGADTQYF. The whole variable domain, remainder taken from reference TRBV5-6 and TRBJ2-3, is DAGVTQSPTHLIKTRGQQVTLRCSPKSGHDTVSWYQQALGQGPQFIFQYYEEEERQRGNFPDRFSGHQFPNYSSELNVNALLLGDSALYLCATRGLGADTQYFGPGTRLTVL.

About this clone: The sample holds other DNA sequences that translate to the same CDR3. The rearrangement uses TRBV20-1 and TRBJ2-1; D gene ambiguous. CDR3 length equals 11 residues. The V gene lost 2 bases and the J gene lost 7 bases, with 6 bases spanning the gap. Germline assignment: CDR1 DFQATT and CDR2 SNEGSKA (reference sequence). Here the CDR3 reads CSARSGNEQFF. The CDR3 region has the DNA TGCAGTGCTAGATCAGGTAATGAGCAGTTCTTC.

About this clone itself: The same CDR3 also results from other DNA sequences found in this sample. The J gene is TRBJ2-7, the V gene TRBV11-2, with 14 bases lining up with TRBD2. J gave up 3 bases and V 4 bases, and 2 bases lay outside the gene matches. Per germline, CDR1 SGHAT and CDR2 FQNNGV. The CDR3 is made up of 15 amino acids. CDR3 region: CASSSGLAGGYEQYF. For the CDR3, the DNA is TGTGCCAGCAGCTCCGGACTAGCGGGGGGCTACGAGCAGTACTTC.

This clone was picked up a small number of times. This rearrangement joins TRBV9 to TRBJ2-7; 8 bases fit TRBD2. Trimming removed 4 bases from V and 2 bases from J; junction bases left unmatched: 8. This CDR3 is 15 amino acids long. CDR1 and CDR2 (germline): SGDLS, YYNGEE. CDR3 nucleotides: TGTGCCAGCAGCCCCGGGGGGGTCGGAACCTACGAGCAGTACTTC. As protein: CASSPGGVGTYEQYF.

This chain joins TRBV7-9 and TRBJ1-5, with 8 bases identical to TRBD1. This CDR3 is 17 amino acids long. The germline V gene has CDR1 SEHNR and CDR2 FQNEAQ (reference sequence). Trimming cost V 4 bases and J 1 base; bases outside gene matches: 9. DNA of the CDR3: TGTGCCAGCAGCTCCTGGACAGGGCGGACGAGCAATCAGCCCCAGCATTTT. It yields the protein CASSSWTGRTSNQPQHF.

V and J are TRBV10-3 and TRBJ1-2; 7 bases agree with TRBD1. The germline CDR1 and CDR2 sequences are ENHRY and SYGVKD. V lost 0 bases to trimming and J lost 8 bases; unmatched junction nucleotides: 6. The CDR3 has 14 residues. CDR3 in amino acids: CAISESEGAKGYTF. DNA for the CDR3: TGTGCCATCAGTGAGTCAGAGGGGGCGAAGGGCTACACCTTC.

The chain has TRBV5-5 and TRBJ2-1; 13 positions match TRBD2. CDR3 length equals 16 residues. CDR1 is SGHKS and CDR2 is YYEKEE in the germline V gene (reference sequence). Trimming at V came to 4 bases and at J to 6 bases, leaving 7 bases not matched to a gene. For the CDR3, the DNA is TGTGCCAGCAGCGTCGGACTAGCGGGAGTTATCAATGAGCAGTTCTTC. This encodes CASSVGLAGVINEQFF.

This sequence joins TRBV7-9 and TRBJ2-5; 8 bases line up with TRBD1. Germline assignment: CDR1 SEHNR and CDR2 FQNEAQ (reference sequence). V shed 3 bases, J shed 5 bases, and the junction held 2 bases outside the gene matches. The CDR3 is 13 residues long. CDR3 loop: CASSFRDRETQYF. Written as DNA, the CDR3 is TGTGCCAGCAGCTTCCGGGACAGGGAGACCCAGTACTTC.

V gene TRBV6-6 combines with J gene TRBJ2-2; TRBD1 agrees at 9 bases. Germline CDR1 reads MNHNY; CDR2 reads SVGAGI (reference sequence). The CDR3 covers 15 residues. V lost 5 bases and J lost 5; bases outside the gene matches: 6. DNA for the CDR3: TGTGCCAGCAGTAAGACAGGGGGTCAGACCGGGGAGCTGTTTTTT. Residues: CASSKTGGQTGELFF.

The chain couples TRBV6-5 to TRBJ2-7; D perhaps matches TRBD1 (5 bases). Germline V gene lookup returns CDR1 MNHEY and CDR2 SVGAGI. The V gene lost 2 bases and the J gene lost 2 bases, with 13 bases spanning the gap. This CDR3 has 15 residues. The CDR3: CASSYTQGAPYEQYF. CDR3 DNA sequence: TGTGCCAGCAGTTACACGCAGGGTGCCCCCTACGAGCAGTACTTC.

This clone came up a few times. V gene TRBV19 combines with J gene TRBJ2-1; TRBD1 is a possible D gene (6 bases). Trimming removed 8 bases from V and 1 base from J, with 9 bases in between. This CDR3 is built from 13 residues. Per the germline V gene, CDR1 is LNHDA and CDR2 is SQIVND (reference sequence). The CDR3 region is CASRQVSYNEQFF. CDR3 DNA: TGTGCCAGTCGACAGGTATCCTACAATGAGCAGTTCTTC.

V is TRBV5-1 and J is TRBJ2-1; 10 bases fit TRBD2. Trimming removed 4 bases from V and 2 bases from J; junction bases left unmatched: 9. CDR1 and CDR2 from the germline V gene are SGHRS and YFSETQ. The CDR3 covers 17 residues. The CDR3 DNA follows: TGCGCCAGCAGCCCGAGGACTAGCGGAGAAACCTACAATGAGCAGTTCTTC. As protein: CASSPRTSGETYNEQFF.

The table lists this clone with a few counts. The rearrangement links TRBV27 to TRBJ2-1; no firm D call. There are 15 residues in the CDR3. V lost 2 bases and J lost 1, with 9 bases in between. Germline loops: CDR1 MNHEY, CDR2 SMNVEV (reference sequence). For the CDR3, the DNA is TGTGCCAGCAGTTTAGACTGGCTATCCTACAATGAGCAGTTCTTC. This codes for CASSLDWLSYNEQFF.

The CDR3 DNA sequence: TGTGCCGTGGAGCGATTGGGTAGCACTGAAGCTTTCTTT. This translates into CAVERLGSTEAFF. This chain joins TRBV6-1 and TRBJ1-1; no clear D gene. Trimming shortened V by 11 bases and J by 4 bases, and 17 bases separated the two germline ends. CDR1 MNHNS and CDR2 SASEGT come from the germline V gene. The CDR3 sequence is 13 residues long.

The CDR3 region is CASSSLAGVYNEQFF. The DNA for the CDR3 is TGTGCCAGCAGTTCCCTAGCGGGAGTCTACAATGAGCAGTTCTTC. The gene calls are TRBV13 and TRBJ2-1, with 10 bases that match TRBD2. Germline lookup yields CDR1 PRHDT and CDR2 FYEKMQ (reference sequence). V was clipped by 6 bases and J by 3 bases; unmatched bases: 5. The CDR3 covers 15 residues.

This clone appeared a few times. The rearrangement links TRBV5-4 to TRBJ2-2; a possible D gene is TRBD2 (5 bases). The CDR3 consists of 15 residues. Trimming removed 4 bases at V and 1 base at J, with 11 bases between. Germline V gene lookup returns CDR1 SGHNT and CDR2 YYREEE (reference sequence). The CDR3 sequence is CASSHPDWNTGELFF. The CDR3 DNA sequence: TGTGCCAGCAGCCACCCGGACTGGAACACCGGGGAGCTGTTTTTT.